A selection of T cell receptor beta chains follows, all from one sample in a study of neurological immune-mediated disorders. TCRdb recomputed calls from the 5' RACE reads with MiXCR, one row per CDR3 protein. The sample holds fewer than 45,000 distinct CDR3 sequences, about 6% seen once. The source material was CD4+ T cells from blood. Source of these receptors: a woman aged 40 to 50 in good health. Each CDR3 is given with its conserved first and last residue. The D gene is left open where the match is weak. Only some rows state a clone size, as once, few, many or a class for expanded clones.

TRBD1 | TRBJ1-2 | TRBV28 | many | CASRDSLTYTF | TGTGCCAGCCGGGACAGCCTGACCTACACCTTC
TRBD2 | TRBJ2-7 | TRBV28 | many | CASSGPIPSGRTTYEQYF | TGTGCCAGCAGTGGGCCCATCCCTAGCGGGAGGACAACCTACGAGCAGTACTTC
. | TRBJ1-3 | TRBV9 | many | CASSVVAEGNTIYF | TGTGCCAGCAGCGTAGTGGCGGAGGGAAACACCATATATTTT
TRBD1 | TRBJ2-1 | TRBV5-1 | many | CASSAGGQNNEQFF | TGCGCCAGCAGCGCTGGGGGACAGAACAATGAGCAGTTCTTC
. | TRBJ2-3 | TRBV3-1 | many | CASSQLSDTQYF | TGTGCCAGCAGCCAATTATCGGATACGCAGTATTTT
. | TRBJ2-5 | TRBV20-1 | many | CSAPIETQYF | TGCAGTGCCCCCATCGAGACCCAGTACTTC
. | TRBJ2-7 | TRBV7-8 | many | CASSLVPGYYEQYF | TGTGCCAGCAGCTTAGTGCCAGGATACTACGAGCAGTACTTC
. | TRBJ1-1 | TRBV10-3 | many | CAIRVAGADTEAFF | TGTGCCATCAGAGTGGCGGGGGCGGACACTGAAGCTTTCTTT
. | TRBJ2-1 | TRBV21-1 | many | CASSKARRGRNEQFF | TGTGCCAGCAGCAAAGCGAGGCGGGGAAGGAATGAGCAGTTCTTC
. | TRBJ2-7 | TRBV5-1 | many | CASSIVSGYEQYF | TGCGCCAGCAGCATTGTTTCCGGCTACGAGCAGTACTTC
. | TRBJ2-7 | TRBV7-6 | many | CASSTHSGELSPSYEQYF | TGTGCCAGCAGCACGCACTCCGGAGAACTATCCCCCTCCTACGAGCAGTACTTC
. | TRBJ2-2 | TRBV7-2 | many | CASSLKEGTGELFF | TGTGCCAGCAGCCTAAAGGAGGGAACCGGGGAGCTGTTTTTT
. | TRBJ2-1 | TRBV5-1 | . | CASSRIPGSEQFF | TGCGCCAGCAGCAGGATACCGGGGAGTGAGCAGTTCTTC
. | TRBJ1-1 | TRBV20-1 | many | CSGSVGQSEAFF | TGCAGTGGGAGCGTAGGGCAATCCGAAGCTTTCTTT
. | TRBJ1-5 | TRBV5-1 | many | CASSTDSNQPQHF | TGCGCCAGCTCGACAGATAGCAATCAGCCCCAGCATTTT
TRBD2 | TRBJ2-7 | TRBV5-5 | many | CASSLDAGEYYEQYF | TGTGCCAGCAGCTTGGATGCGGGAGAGTACTACGAGCAGTACTTC
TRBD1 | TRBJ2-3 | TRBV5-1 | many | CASSLDRTGTDTQYF | TGCGCCAGCAGCTTAGACCGGACAGGGACAGATACGCAGTATTTT
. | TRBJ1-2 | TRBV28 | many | CASSLGGPIYGYTF | TGTGCCAGCAGCCTGGGTGGACCGATCTATGGCTACACCTTC
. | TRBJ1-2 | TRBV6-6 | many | CASGDKGNYGYTF | TGTGCCAGCGGTGACAAAGGAAACTATGGCTACACCTTC
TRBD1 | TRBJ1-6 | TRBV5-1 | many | CASSMPGQSLSPLHF | TGCGCCAGCAGCATGCCGGGACAGAGCCTTTCACCCCTCCACTTT
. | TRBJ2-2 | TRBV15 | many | CATSRDPGAGELFF | TGTGCCACCAGCAGAGACCCGGGCGCCGGGGAGCTGTTTTTT
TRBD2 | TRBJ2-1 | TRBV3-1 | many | CASSLPLLAGGKNEQFF | TGTGCCAGCAGCCTCCCTTTATTAGCGGGAGGGAAAAATGAGCAGTTCTTC
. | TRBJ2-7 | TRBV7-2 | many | CASSLVAPASGTLYEQYF | TGTGCCAGCAGCTTAGTGGCGCCGGCCAGCGGTACGCTTTACGAGCAGTACTTC
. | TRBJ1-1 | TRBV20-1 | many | CSARVHQGLNTEAFF | TGCAGTGCTAGAGTCCACCAGGGTTTGAACACTGAAGCTTTCTTT
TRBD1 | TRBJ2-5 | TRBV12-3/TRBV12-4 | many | CASSLGGQGGTQYF | TGTGCCAGCAGTCTGGGGGGACAGGGTGGGACCCAGTACTTC
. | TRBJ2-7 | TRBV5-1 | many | CASSPLGPSYEQYF | TGCGCCAGCAGCCCGCTCGGCCCCTCCTACGAGCAGTACTTC
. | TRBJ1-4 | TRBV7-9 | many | CASSLSRLANEKLFF | TGCGCCAGCAGCCTGAGCCGCCTTGCTAATGAAAAACTGTTTTTT
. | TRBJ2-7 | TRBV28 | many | CASSLETRIGYEQYF | TGTGCCAGCAGTTTAGAGACTAGAATCGGCTACGAGCAGTACTTC
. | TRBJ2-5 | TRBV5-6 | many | CASSLGHEETQYF | TGTGCCAGCAGCTTGGGACACGAAGAGACCCAGTACTTC
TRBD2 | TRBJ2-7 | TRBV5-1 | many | CASSSTSGVYEQYF | TGCGCCAGCAGCTCTACTAGCGGAGTCTACGAGCAGTACTTC
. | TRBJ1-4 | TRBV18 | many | CASSPDRYEKLFF | TGTGCCAGCTCACCGGACAGATATGAAAAACTGTTTTTT
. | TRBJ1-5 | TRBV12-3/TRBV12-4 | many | CASRGELVRPQHF | TGTGCCAGCAGAGGAGAGCTAGTTCGGCCCCAGCATTTT
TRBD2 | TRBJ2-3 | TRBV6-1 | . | CASSGTSGRATDTQYF | TGTGCCAGCAGTGGGACTAGCGGGAGGGCCACAGATACGCAGTATTTT
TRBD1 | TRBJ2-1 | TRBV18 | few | CASSEAGGFGEQFF | TGTGCCAGCTCCGAGGCAGGGGGCTTCGGAGAGCAGTTCTTC
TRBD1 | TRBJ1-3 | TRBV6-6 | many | CASSYPRDSSGNTIYF | TGTGCCAGCAGTTACCCCAGGGACAGCTCTGGAAACACCATATATTTT
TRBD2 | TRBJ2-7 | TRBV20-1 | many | CSASLLAANSYEQYF | TGCAGTGCTAGCTTGCTAGCGGCCAACAGTTACGAGCAGTACTTC
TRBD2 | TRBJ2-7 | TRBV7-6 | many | CASSSGLAGARGEQYF | TGTGCCAGCAGCTCGGGATTAGCGGGAGCAAGAGGCGAGCAGTACTTC
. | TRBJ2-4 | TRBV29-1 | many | CSGGGKQGNIQYF | TGCAGCGGAGGAGGTAAACAGGGAAACATTCAGTACTTC
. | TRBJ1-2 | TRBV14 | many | CASSQRTYYGYTF | TGTGCCAGCAGCCAACGGACTTACTATGGCTACACCTTC
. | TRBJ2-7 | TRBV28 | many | CASNTDRSSYEQYF | TGTGCCAGCAATACGGACAGATCTTCCTACGAGCAGTACTTC
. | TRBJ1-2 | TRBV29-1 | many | CSVDLPNGGNYGYTF | TGCAGCGTTGATTTACCTAATGGGGGGAACTATGGCTACACCTTC
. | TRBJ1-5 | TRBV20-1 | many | CSARGTSGLFVSPQHF | TGCAGTGCCCGAGGTACGTCGGGTTTGTTTGTCAGCCCCCAGCATTTT
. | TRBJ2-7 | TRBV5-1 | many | CASIYEQYF | TGCGCCAGCATCTACGAGCAGTACTTC
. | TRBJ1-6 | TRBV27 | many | CASSSLTRRDSNSPLHF | TGTGCCAGCAGTTCCCTCACACGCAGAGACTCAAATTCACCCCTCCACTTT
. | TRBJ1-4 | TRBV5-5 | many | CASSLYWTEKLFF | TGTGCCAGCAGCTTGTACTGGACGGAAAAACTGTTTTTT
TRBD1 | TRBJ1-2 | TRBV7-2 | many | CASSTRQGPTAYGYTF | TGTGCCAGCAGCACCCGACAGGGCCCTACAGCCTATGGCTACACCTTC
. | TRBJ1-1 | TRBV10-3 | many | CATTQFPGVSWNTEAFF | TGTGCCACCACCCAATTTCCAGGGGTGTCATGGAACACTGAAGCTTTCTTT
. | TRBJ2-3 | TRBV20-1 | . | CSARGQADTQYF | TGCAGTGCTAGGGGCCAGGCAGATACGCAGTATTTT
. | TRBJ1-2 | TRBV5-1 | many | CASSLGLGANYGYTF | TGCGCCAGCAGCTTGGGGCTGGGCGCTAACTATGGCTACACCTTC